What follows are 3 T cell receptor beta chains derived from one specimen sequenced in a study of early T cells in non-severe SARS-CoV-2 infection. TCRdb reprocessed the 5' RACE reads via MiXCR and lists one record per CDR3 protein. This sample has roughly 40,000 distinct CDR3 sequences; about 6% occur once, and the top ten carry roughly 4.8%. The sequenced material came from whole blood. The receptors shown here come from an adult who was a healthcare worker with PCR-confirmed SARS-CoV-2 infection or an uninfected control (not recorded which).

This clonotype was seen repeatedly, ten times or more. The chain joins TRBV10-3 to TRBJ2-5, with TRBD2 as a possible D gene (6 bases). Trimming took 10 bases from V and 3 from J, leaving 15 bases between them. The CDR3 extends over 13 amino acids. Germline loops: CDR1 ENHRY, CDR2 SYGVKD. The chain's CDR3 is CATETGGKETQYF. CDR3 DNA sequence: TGTGCCACCGAAACTGGGGGGAAAGAGACCCAGTACTTC.

This clonotype showed up many times. The V and J genes are TRBV9 and TRBJ2-2; D is unresolved. Trimming removed 3 bases from V and 0 bases from J, with 12 bases in between. Germline V gene data show CDR1 as SGDLS and CDR2 as YYNGEE. The CDR3 runs 16 residues. DNA of the CDR3: TGTGCCAGCAGCGCCACCCAGCTACCGAACACCGGGGAGCTGTTTTTT. Its translation: CASSATQLPNTGELFF.

This clonotype occurred many times. The chain carries TRBV6-5 and TRBJ1-6, with 8 nucleotides matching TRBD1. From germline, CDR1 is MNHEY and CDR2 SVGAGI. V was clipped by 0 bases and J by 12 bases; unmatched bases: 7. This CDR3 is built from 15 residues. The CDR3 nucleotides read TGTGCCAGCAGTTACTCGCCCGACAGGGGCGAACCCCTCCACTTT. Its translation: CASSYSPDRGEPLHF.